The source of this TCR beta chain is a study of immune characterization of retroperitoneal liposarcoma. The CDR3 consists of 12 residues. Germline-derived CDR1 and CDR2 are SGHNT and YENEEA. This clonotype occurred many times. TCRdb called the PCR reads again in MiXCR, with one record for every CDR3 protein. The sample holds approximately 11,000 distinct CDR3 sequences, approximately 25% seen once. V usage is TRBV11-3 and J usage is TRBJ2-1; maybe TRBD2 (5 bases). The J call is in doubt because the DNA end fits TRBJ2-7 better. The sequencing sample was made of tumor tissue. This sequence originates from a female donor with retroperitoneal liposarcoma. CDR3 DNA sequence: TGTGCCAGCAGCATTACTAGGAATGAGCAGTACTTC. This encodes CASSITRNEQYF.